This T cell receptor beta chain was sequenced in a study of tumor-infiltrating lymphocytes in oesophageal squamous cell carcinoma. A single record per CDR3 protein comes from TCRdb applying MiXCR to the PCR reads. This sample yields under 20,000 distinct CDR3 sequences, of which about 40% are seen a single time; 29% belongs to the top ten. CDR1 SGHVS and CDR2 FNYEAQ come from the germline V gene. J was trimmed by 3 bases and V by 5 bases; bases with no gene match: 10. The CDR3 contains 17 residues. By its share, this clonotype is medium-sized. The TCR comes from a male donor with esophageal squamous cell carcinoma. What was sequenced was esophageal tumor tissue. This chain uses TRBV7-6 with TRBJ2-7, with 13 bases identical to TRBD2. The CDR3 here is CASSAGTSGAGRYEQYF. The CDR3 DNA sequence: TGTGCCAGCAGCGCGGGGACTAGCGGGGCCGGGCGCTACGAGCAGTACTTC.